What follows are 20 T cell receptor beta chains derived from one specimen sequenced in a study of T cells expressing NK-cell markers. TCRdb re-called the 5' RACE reads and shows each CDR3 protein once, DNA omitted. The listing contains 500,000 or so distinct CDR3 sequences. Material for sequencing was blood T cells: a sorted CD56 or NKG2C T cell subset, CD4+ or CD8+ T cells, or bulk PBMC T cells (not recorded which). These receptors were taken from a man between 18 and 35 years old in good health.

The chain employs TRBV10-3 and TRBJ2-1. The CDR3 consists of 15 residues. Germline V CDR1 and CDR2: ENHRY, SYGVKD. The CDR3 here is CAISEKLEYHNEQFF.

The genes are TRBV20-1 and TRBJ2-2; TCRdb designates TRBD2, a call that cannot be tested without DNA. The germline V gene has CDR1 DFQATT and CDR2 SNEGSKA (reference sequence). The CDR3 consists of 16 residues. The CDR3 reads CSASGLGGVGTGELFF.

The J gene is TRBJ1-3, the V gene TRBV5-5. The CDR3 contains 14 residues. Per germline, CDR1 SGHKS and CDR2 YYEKEE (reference sequence). The CDR3 sequence: CASSLENSGNTIYF.

V and J are TRBV24-1 and TRBJ2-3. CDR1 and CDR2 from the germline V gene are KGHDR and SFDVKD. The CDR3 contains 15 residues. The CDR3 is CATSDLGLATDTQYF.

The V and J genes are TRBV28 and TRBJ2-7. This CDR3 has 13 amino acids. CDR1 MDHEN and CDR2 SYDVKM come from the germline V gene. The CDR3 sequence: CASLGEPDYEQYF.

This CDR3 reads CSVASGGSLETQYF. The chain is built from TRBV29-1 and TRBJ2-5; TCRdb indicates TRBD2, and absent DNA this call remains unverified. Per the germline V gene, CDR1 is SQVTM and CDR2 is ANQGSEA. The CDR3 runs 14 residues.

The gene calls are TRBV11-2 and TRBJ2-1; TCRdb outputs TRBD1, but without DNA this stays unchecked. This CDR3 has 15 residues. From germline, CDR1 is SGHAT and CDR2 FQNNGV. CDR3 amino acids: CASSFSGQGYNEQFF.

The chain links TRBV5-1 to TRBJ1-2. Per the germline V gene, CDR1 is SGHRS and CDR2 is YFSETQ. The CDR3 has 12 amino acids. CDR3 sequence reads: CASSLDDYGYTF.

This chain joins TRBV30 and TRBJ2-3; TCRdb's assignment of TRBD2 cannot be checked, as there is no DNA. This CDR3 contains 13 residues. Germline V lookup: CDR1 GTSNPN, CDR2 SVGIG (reference sequence). CDR3 sequence: CAWSFLRADTQYF.

The genes are TRBV6-1 and TRBJ1-5. The germline CDR1 and CDR2 sequences are MNHNS and SASEGT. This CDR3 has 19 amino acids. The CDR3 sequence is CASSETPGRRGGSNQPQHF.

The chain uses TRBV20-1 and TRBJ2-3; TCRdb names TRBD2, which stays unverified in the absence of DNA. The germline V gene encodes CDR1 DFQATT and CDR2 SNEGSKA (reference sequence). The length of the CDR3 is 14 residues. The chain's CDR3 is CSAQKAGVVDTQYF.

V gene TRBV5-5 combines with J gene TRBJ2-7; TCRdb indicates TRBD1, and absent DNA this call remains unverified. Germline V lookup: CDR1 SGHKS, CDR2 YYEKEE (reference sequence). The CDR3 runs 13 residues. CDR3 sequence reads: CASSLTGANEQYF.

The V gene is TRBV4-2, the J gene TRBJ2-5; TCRdb calls TRBD1, which cannot be checked without DNA. This CDR3 comprises 15 residues. The germline V gene has CDR1 LGHNA and CDR2 YNFKEQ. CDR3 amino acids: CASSQPLTGQETQYF.

The V gene is TRBV15, the J gene TRBJ2-2; lacking DNA, the TRBD1 call made by TCRdb goes unchecked. This CDR3 comprises 16 residues. Germline V gene lookup returns CDR1 LNHNV and CDR2 YYDKDF (reference sequence). The CDR3 protein is CATSRASGTGSGELFF.

V gene TRBV5-6 combines with J gene TRBJ2-5; TCRdb names TRBD1, which stays unverified in the absence of DNA. This CDR3 is built from 16 residues. Germline V gene data show CDR1 as SGHDT and CDR2 as YYEEEE. The CDR3 loop is CASSQILTGPQETQYF.

This chain connects TRBV12-3 or TRBV12-4 to TRBJ2-1. The CDR3 contains 11 residues. Here the CDR3 reads CASSLSSAPFF.

The rearrangement links TRBV5-1 to TRBJ2-5; the D call from TCRdb, TRBD2, cannot be confirmed without DNA. Germline lookup yields CDR1 SGHRS and CDR2 YFSETQ. This CDR3 is built from 18 residues. The CDR3: CASSPGLAGAGVGETQYF.

The chain uses TRBV5-1 and TRBJ2-3; no DNA is available, so the TRBD2 call from TCRdb remains unchecked. This CDR3 contains 19 residues. CDR1 and CDR2 from the germline V gene are SGHRS and YFSETQ. The CDR3 here is CASSLVSLLSGSSTDTQYF.

J is TRBJ2-1 and V is TRBV6-1; the TCRdb D gene call, TRBD2, has no DNA to confirm it. This CDR3 is built from 15 residues. Looked up from germline, CDR1 is MNHNS and CDR2 is SASEGT. The chain's CDR3 is CASGGGRGSYNEQFF.

This CDR3 reads CASSHMRGRNQPQHF. The rearrangement links TRBV21-1 to TRBJ1-5. TRBV21-1 constitutes a pseudogene. CDR3 length: 15 amino acids.